A selection of T cell receptor beta chains follows, all from one sample in a study of T-cell memory formation after mild COVID-19. MiXCR was run by TCRdb on the 5' RACE reads, yielding one entry per CDR3 protein. The sample records around 110,000 distinct CDR3 sequences, about a sixth being singletons. The specimen was PBMCs or a T cell subset sorted from them (not recorded which). The receptors here all came from an adult woman who had mild COVID-19 (a few samples of this study predate the infection). Cell type and time point are not known. The CDR3 runs from the conserved cysteine through the conserved F or W. A D gene is named only where the DNA matches it firmly. The size field is filled for only some rows; it gives once, few, many or a size class.

j_call	d_call	v_call	clone_size	cdr3_aa	cdr3_nt
TRBJ1-1	NA	TRBV4-1	NA	CASSQRRGADFEAFF	TGCGCCAGCAGCCAACGGAGAGGGGCCGATTTTGAAGCTTTCTTT
TRBJ1-1	TRBD1	TRBV14	NA	CASSQAAGGHTEAFF	TGTGCCAGCAGCCAAGCTGCAGGGGGGCACACTGAAGCTTTCTTT
TRBJ1-1	NA	TRBV30	few	CAWSVTRNTEAFF	TGTGCCTGGAGTGTCACACGGAACACTGAAGCTTTCTTT
TRBJ2-3	NA	TRBV11-2	NA	CASSLSGGGGYPPDTQYF	TGTGCCAGCAGCTTAAGTGGCGGTGGCGGTTATCCTCCAGATACGCAGTATTTT
TRBJ1-1	NA	TRBV6-7	NA	CASSYSLEGGRRVNTEAFF	TGTGCCAGCAGTTACTCGTTAGAGGGGGGCCGGAGGGTGAACACTGAAGCTTTCTTT
TRBJ2-3	TRBD2	TRBV5-6	NA	CASSLSLAGEDTQYF	TGTGCCAGCAGCTTGAGTCTAGCGGGGGAAGATACGCAGTATTTT
TRBJ2-3	NA	TRBV12-3/TRBV12-4	few	CASSQRTNSQYF	TGTGCCAGCAGCCAGAGGACTAATTCCCAGTATTTT
TRBJ2-3	NA	TRBV7-9	few	CASSLDVDTQYF	TGTGCCAGCAGCTTAGACGTAGATACGCAGTATTTT
TRBJ1-2	TRBD1	TRBV5-1	many	CASSRDSPKVDGYTF	TGCGCCAGCAGCCGGGACAGCCCCAAAGTCGATGGCTACACCTTC
TRBJ2-7	NA	TRBV25-1	NA	CASSEYGQGSYEQYF	TGTGCCAGCAGTGAATACGGGCAGGGGAGCTACGAGCAGTACTTC
TRBJ2-3	TRBD2	TRBV20-1	NA	CSATTPPGLAGVTGTQYF	TGCAGTGCCACAACTCCGCCGGGACTAGCGGGGGTGACCGGTACGCAGTATTTT
TRBJ1-1	TRBD1	TRBV5-1	many	CASSLDRENTEAFF	TGCGCCAGCAGCCTAGACAGGGAGAACACTGAAGCTTTCTTT
TRBJ2-7	TRBD2	TRBV3-1	few	CASSPGLAGGTYEQYF	TGTGCCAGCAGCCCCGGACTAGCGGGGGGGACGTACGAGCAGTACTTC
TRBJ2-1	NA	TRBV29-1	NA	CSVGPAGDEQFF	TGCAGCGTGGGCCCGGCTGGTGATGAGCAGTTCTTC
TRBJ2-1	TRBD2	TRBV3-1	few	CASSQEPSGGLNEQFF	TGTGCCAGCAGCCAAGAACCGAGCGGGGGGCTCAATGAGCAGTTCTTC
TRBJ2-1	TRBD2	TRBV5-1	few	CASSFAYSAGGRNEQFF	TGCGCCAGCAGCTTCGCATACTCGGCGGGGGGGCGGAATGAGCAGTTCTTC
TRBJ2-1	NA	TRBV9	few	CASSVVQTEQFF	TGTGCCAGCAGCGTAGTCCAGACTGAGCAGTTCTTC
TRBJ2-5	NA	TRBV5-1	few	CASSLGAGQETQYF	TGCGCCAGCAGCTTGGGGGCAGGCCAAGAGACCCAGTACTTC
TRBJ2-7	TRBD2	TRBV6-5	NA	CASGLAGSYEQYF	TGTGCCAGCGGTCTAGCGGGCTCCTACGAGCAGTACTTC
TRBJ2-1	TRBD2	TRBV24-1	many	CATSGLAVNEQFF	TGTGCCACCAGTGGACTAGCGGTAAATGAGCAGTTCTTC
TRBJ2-3	NA	TRBV30	NA	CAWSVLRDDPRPTQYF	TGTGCCTGGAGTGTACTTCGGGACGACCCCAGGCCAACGCAGTATTTT
TRBJ2-7	TRBD2	TRBV6-2/TRBV6-3	few	CASTSGLAGYEQYF	TGTGCCAGCACCTCGGGACTAGCGGGATACGAGCAGTACTTC
TRBJ1-6	NA	TRBV27	NA	CASSFGPKSPLHF	TGTGCCAGCAGTTTTGGACCCAAATCACCCCTCCACTTT
TRBJ1-6	NA	TRBV7-8	once	CASSSGAGGLPGSPLHF	TGTGCCAGCAGTTCAGGTGCGGGGGGGCTCCCCGGTTCACCCCTCCACTTT
TRBJ2-7	NA	TRBV10-3	many	CAISESGSPYEQYF	TGTGCCATCAGTGAGTCCGGCAGTCCCTACGAGCAGTACTTC
TRBJ1-2	NA	TRBV12-3/TRBV12-4	NA	CASSFRGAWGYTF	TGTGCCAGCAGTTTTAGGGGGGCCTGGGGCTACACCTTC
TRBJ2-6	TRBD1	TRBV15	NA	CATSRVFAGGRVGANVLTF	TGTGCCACCAGCAGAGTCTTTGCAGGGGGTAGGGTTGGGGCCAACGTCCTGACTTTC
TRBJ2-2	TRBD1	TRBV7-8	NA	CASSLRGQVLNTGELFF	TGTGCCAGCAGCTTAAGGGGACAGGTCCTGAACACCGGGGAGCTGTTTTTT
TRBJ2-3	TRBD2	TRBV19	few	CASSTLAGGVTDTQYF	TGTGCCAGTAGTACTCTAGCGGGGGGCGTCACAGATACGCAGTATTTT
TRBJ2-3	NA	TRBV7-8	few	CASSLIGGGHITDTQYF	TGTGCCAGCAGCTTAATCGGTGGGGGCCACATCACAGATACGCAGTATTTT
TRBJ1-2	TRBD1	TRBV9	NA	CASSRDGQGNYGYTF	TGTGCCAGCAGTAGGGATGGACAGGGGAACTATGGCTACACCTTC
TRBJ1-2	TRBD1	TRBV29-1	few	CSVEGGQAYGYTF	TGCAGCGTTGAGGGGGGACAGGCCTATGGCTACACCTTC
TRBJ2-3	NA	TRBV4-2	few	CASSQEGRYPGDTQYF	TGTGCCAGCAGCCAAGAAGGGAGATACCCAGGAGATACGCAGTATTTT
TRBJ1-1	NA	TRBV7-9	NA	CASSPRYAEAFF	TGTGCCAGCAGCCCTAGGTACGCTGAAGCTTTCTTT
TRBJ2-1	NA	TRBV7-9	NA	CASSLEPRPGGNFYEQFF	TGTGCCAGCAGCTTAGAGCCCCGGCCAGGTGGCAATTTCTATGAGCAGTTCTTC
TRBJ1-1	NA	TRBV7-3	NA	CASSLNGGEYTEAFF	TGTGCCAGCAGCTTAAATGGTGGGGAGTACACTGAAGCTTTCTTT
TRBJ1-1	NA	TRBV14	NA	CASSYRQTNTEAFF	TGTGCCAGCAGCTACCGACAGACTAACACTGAAGCTTTCTTT
TRBJ2-5	NA	TRBV12-3/TRBV12-4	few	CASSLSGRGETQYF	TGTGCCAGCAGTCTCAGCGGCCGTGGAGAGACCCAGTACTTC
TRBJ2-5	TRBD1	TRBV23-1	NA	CASSQIGDRGHQETQYF	TGCGCCAGCAGTCAAATTGGAGACAGGGGGCATCAAGAGACCCAGTACTTC
TRBJ2-7	NA	TRBV6-5	NA	CASSYSAPPSYEQYF	TGTGCCAGCAGTTACTCCGCACCCCCATCCTACGAGCAGTACTTC
TRBJ2-2	TRBD1	TRBV24-1	NA	CATSDRDRGNTGELFF	TGTGCCACCAGTGACCGGGACAGGGGAAACACCGGGGAGCTGTTTTTT
TRBJ2-2	NA	TRBV5-6	NA	CASSFRSGTNTGELFF	TGTGCCAGCAGCTTTCGGAGCGGCACGAACACCGGGGAGCTGTTTTTT
TRBJ2-5	TRBD1	TRBV9	NA	CASSNTGAGETQYF	TGTGCCAGCAGCAACACAGGGGCCGGGGAGACCCAGTACTTC
TRBJ2-7	TRBD2	TRBV19	NA	CASSITASGRYEQYF	TGTGCCAGTAGTATTACGGCTAGCGGGAGGTACGAGCAGTACTTC
TRBJ2-3	TRBD2	TRBV27	NA	CASSLSGLAGGGTQYF	TGTGCCAGCTCCTTGTCCGGACTAGCGGGAGGTGGTACGCAGTATTTT
TRBJ2-3	TRBD1	TRBV15	NA	CATSRNRDRADTQYF	TGTGCCACCAGCAGAAACCGGGACAGGGCAGATACGCAGTATTTT
TRBJ1-5	NA	TRBV9	few	CASSVSGGQPQHF	TGTGCCAGCAGCGTAAGCGGGGGACAGCCCCAGCATTTT
TRBJ2-7	TRBD1	TRBV4-3	NA	CASSPDRGAYEQYF	TGCGCCAGCAGCCCTGACAGGGGCGCCTACGAGCAGTACTTC
TRBJ2-1	NA	TRBV15	NA	CATSTSLNEQFF	TGTGCCACCAGCACCTCCCTCAATGAGCAGTTCTTC
TRBJ1-5	NA	TRBV12-3/TRBV12-4	many	CASSLDKNSNQPQHF	TGTGCCAGCAGTTTGGACAAGAATAGCAATCAGCCCCAGCATTTT